This T cell receptor (beta chain) originates from a study of cytomegalovirus exposure and HLA in healthy donors. PCR involved 60 Vbeta and 13 Jbeta primers. Method: immunoSEQ multiplex PCR; TCRdb's copy keeps in-frame clones and lacks some. This sample has roughly 180,000 clones, with around 82% found just once. The CDR3 loop spans 13 amino acids. V gave up 2 bases and J gave up 5 bases, with 9 bases separating them. Germline V CDR1 and CDR2: MNHEY, SMNVEV (reference sequence). Donors showed nominal health when sampled, although they likely had unrecorded immune exposures. This clone was observed a handful of times.

The receptor was derived from a man aged 30 to 39 in good health and CMV-seronegative. The sample taken for sequencing was PBMCs. V is TRBV27 and J is TRBJ2-5, with a tentative D call TRBD1 (5 bases). For the CDR3, the DNA is TGTGCCAGCAGTTTACAGGGTCCGGAGACCCAGTACTTC. This sequence encodes CASSLQGPETQYF.